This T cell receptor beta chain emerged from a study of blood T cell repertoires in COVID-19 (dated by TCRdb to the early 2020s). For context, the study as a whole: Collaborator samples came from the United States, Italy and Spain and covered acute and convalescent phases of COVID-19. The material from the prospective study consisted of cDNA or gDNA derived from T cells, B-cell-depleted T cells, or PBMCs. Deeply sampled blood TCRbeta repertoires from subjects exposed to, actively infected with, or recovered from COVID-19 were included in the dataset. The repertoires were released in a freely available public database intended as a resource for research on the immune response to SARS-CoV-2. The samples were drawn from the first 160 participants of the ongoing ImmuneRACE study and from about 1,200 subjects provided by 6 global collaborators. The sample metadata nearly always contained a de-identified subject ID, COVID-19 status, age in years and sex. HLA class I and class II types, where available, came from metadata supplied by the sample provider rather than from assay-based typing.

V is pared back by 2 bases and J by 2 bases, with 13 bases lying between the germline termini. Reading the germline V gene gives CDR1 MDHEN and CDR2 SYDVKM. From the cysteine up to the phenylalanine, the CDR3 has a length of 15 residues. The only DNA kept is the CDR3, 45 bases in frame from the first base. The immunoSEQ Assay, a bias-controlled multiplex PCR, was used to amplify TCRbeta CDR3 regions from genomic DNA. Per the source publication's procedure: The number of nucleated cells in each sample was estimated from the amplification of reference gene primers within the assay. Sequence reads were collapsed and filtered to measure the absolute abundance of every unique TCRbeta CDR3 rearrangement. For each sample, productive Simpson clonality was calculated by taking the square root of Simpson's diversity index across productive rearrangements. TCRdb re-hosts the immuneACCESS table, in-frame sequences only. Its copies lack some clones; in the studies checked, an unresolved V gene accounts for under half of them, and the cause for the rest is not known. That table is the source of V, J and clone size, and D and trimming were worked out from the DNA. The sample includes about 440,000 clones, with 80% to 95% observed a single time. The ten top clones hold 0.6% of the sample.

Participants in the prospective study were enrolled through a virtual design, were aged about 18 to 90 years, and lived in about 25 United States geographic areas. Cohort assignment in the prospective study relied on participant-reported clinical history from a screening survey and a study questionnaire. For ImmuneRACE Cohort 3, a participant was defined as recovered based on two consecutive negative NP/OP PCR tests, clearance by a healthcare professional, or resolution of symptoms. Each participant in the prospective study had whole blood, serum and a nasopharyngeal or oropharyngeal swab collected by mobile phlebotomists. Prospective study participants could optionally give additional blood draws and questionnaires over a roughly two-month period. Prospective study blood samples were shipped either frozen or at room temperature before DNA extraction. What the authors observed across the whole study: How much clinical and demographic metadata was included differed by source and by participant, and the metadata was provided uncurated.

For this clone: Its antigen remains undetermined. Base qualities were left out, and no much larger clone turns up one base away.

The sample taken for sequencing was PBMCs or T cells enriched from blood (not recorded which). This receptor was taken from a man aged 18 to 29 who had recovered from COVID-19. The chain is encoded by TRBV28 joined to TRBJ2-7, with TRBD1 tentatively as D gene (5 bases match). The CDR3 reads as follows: CASSLGAGRTYEQYF. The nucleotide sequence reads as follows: TGTGCCAGCAGTTTAGGGGCAGGGCGGACCTACGAGCAGTACTTC.